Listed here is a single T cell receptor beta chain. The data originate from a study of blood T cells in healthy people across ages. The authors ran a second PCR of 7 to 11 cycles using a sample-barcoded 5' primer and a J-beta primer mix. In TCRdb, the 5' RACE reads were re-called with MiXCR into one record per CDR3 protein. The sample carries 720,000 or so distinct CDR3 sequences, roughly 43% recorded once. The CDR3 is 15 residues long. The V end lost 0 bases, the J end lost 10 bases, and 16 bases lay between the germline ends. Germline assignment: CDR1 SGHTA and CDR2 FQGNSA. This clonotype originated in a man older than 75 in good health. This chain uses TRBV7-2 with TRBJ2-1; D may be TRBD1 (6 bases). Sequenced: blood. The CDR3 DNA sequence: TGTGCCAGCAGCTTAGCCGACAGGTTCTCCTACGAGCAGTTCTTC. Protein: CASSLADRFSYEQFF.